The next 28 T cell receptor beta chains were all read from a single sample in a study of blood T cell repertoires in COVID-19. Profiled with immunoSEQ multiplex PCR; TCRdb holds only in-frame clones, not every one. In the table there are under 300,000 clones, approximately 83% of which are singletons. The sequenced sample consisted of peripheral blood. All receptors come from a man aged 30-40 years who had recovered from COVID-19.

The table lists this clone with a count of one. This rearrangement joins TRBV9 to TRBJ2-3; D perhaps matches TRBD2 (6 bases). Germline V gene sequence: CDR1 SGDLS, CDR2 YYNGEE. This CDR3 is built from 15 residues. Trimming stripped 3 bases from V and 0 bases from J, with 11 bases between. The CDR3 DNA follows: TGTGCCAGCAGCGCCCTGCGGGGCAGCACAGATACGCAGTATTTT. Protein sequence: CASSALRGSTDTQYF.

CDR3 loop: CASSYRDRTEAFF. The CDR3, as DNA: TGTGCCAGCAGTTACAGGGACAGGACTGAAGCTTTCTTT. V and J are TRBV6-6 and TRBJ1-1; 8 nucleotides agree with TRBD1. The junction had 1 base not matched to a gene; V was cut back by 2 bases and J by 5 bases. Germline lookup yields CDR1 MNHNY and CDR2 SVGAGI (reference sequence). The CDR3 length is 13 residues.

This sequence joins TRBV6-5 and TRBJ2-5, with TRBD1 matching 8 bases. Germline V gives CDR1 MNHEY, CDR2 SVGAGI. The V gene end was trimmed by 2 bases and the J gene end by 5 bases; junction bases not matched to a gene: 4. The CDR3 has 14 amino acids. The CDR3 nucleotides are TGTGCCAGCAGTTACCAGGGGGCTGCGGAGACCCAGTACTTC. Its translation: CASSYQGAAETQYF.

This chain joins TRBV5-1 and TRBJ2-3, with 7 bases matching TRBD2. Germline CDR1 and CDR2: SGHRS and YFSETQ. V gave up 0 bases and J gave up 2 bases; unmatched junction bases: 6. This CDR3 spans 16 amino acids. The CDR3 DNA is TGCGCCAGCAGCTTGGGACTAGCAATATCCACAGATACGCAGTATTTT. Protein product: CASSLGLAISTDTQYF.

The V call is TRBV7-3, the J call TRBJ2-2, with D perhaps matching TRBD2 (6 bases). The CDR3 has 16 amino acids. V was cut by 2 bases and J by 1 base, with 11 bases left in between. Per the germline V gene, CDR1 is SGHTA and CDR2 is FQGTGA. The CDR3 DNA sequence: TGTGCCAGCAGCTTATTGAACGGGGGGAACACCGGGGAGCTGTTTTTT. Amino acid sequence: CASSLLNGGNTGELFF.

The rearrangement uses TRBV3-1 (or the pseudogene TRBV3-2) and TRBJ2-5; TRBD2 matches 8 bases. From germline, CDR1 is LGHDT and CDR2 YNNKEL (reference sequence). J was trimmed by 5 bases and V by 1 base; bases with no gene match: 6. The CDR3 contains 15 residues. The CDR3 bases are TGTGCCAGCAGCCAAGGAGGCGGGGGGTATGAGACCCAGTACTTC. Its protein product is CASSQGGGGYETQYF.

The rearrangement joins TRBV28 to TRBJ1-5; a possible D gene is TRBD1 (5 bases). Trimming took 4 bases from V and 7 from J, leaving 8 bases between them. The CDR3 consists of 12 residues. Germline V gene sequence: CDR1 MDHEN, CDR2 SYDVKM. The CDR3 loop reads CASSWTQQPQHF. For the CDR3, the DNA is TGTGCCAGCAGTTGGACACAACAGCCCCAGCATTTT.

This clone was counted between two and nine times. V is TRBV19 and J is TRBJ1-5; TRBD1 matches at 8 bases. J gave up 6 bases and V 6 bases, and 10 bases lay outside the gene matches. Looked up from germline, CDR1 is LNHDA and CDR2 is SQIVND (reference sequence). The CDR3 spans 15 residues. CDR3 sequence reads: CASRELQGGVQPQHF. In nucleotides, the CDR3 is TGTGCCAGTAGGGAATTACAGGGGGGAGTTCAGCCCCAGCATTTT. Variable domain in full (rest from reference TRBV19 and TRBJ1-5): DGGITQSPKYLFRKEGQNVTLSCEQNLNHDAMYWYRQDPGQGLRLIYYSQIVNDFQKGDIAEGYSVSREKKESFPLTVTSAQKNPTAFYLCASRELQGGVQPQHFGDGTRLSIL.

The chain has TRBV11-2 and TRBJ2-5, with 9 bases aligning to TRBD1. The CDR3 is 13 residues long. Germline V lookup: CDR1 SGHAT, CDR2 FQNNGV. Trimming removed 5 bases from V and 7 bases from J; junction bases left unmatched: 5. The CDR3 DNA reads TGTGCCAGCAGCCGAACAGGGGGCTTGACCCAGTACTTC. Translation gives CASSRTGGLTQYF. Supplemented by reference TRBV11-2 and TRBJ2-5, the full variable domain reads EAGVAQSPRYKIIEKRQSVAFWCNPISGHATLYWYQQILGQGPKLLIQFQNNGVVDDSQLPKDRFSAERLKGVDSTLKIQPAKLEDSAVYLCASSRTGGLTQYFGPGTRLLVL.

This chain links TRBV3-1 (or the pseudogene TRBV3-2) with TRBJ1-3; TRBD1 is a possible D gene (6 bases). Looked up from germline, CDR1 is LGHDT and CDR2 is YNNKEL (reference sequence). The ends were cut back, 0 bases at V and 3 bases at J, with 15 bases in the middle. This CDR3 region has 17 residues. CDR3 sequence: CASSQEMGASGGNTIYF. The CDR3 coding sequence is TGTGCCAGCAGCCAAGAAATGGGGGCATCCGGTGGAAACACCATATATTTT.

The CDR3 DNA follows: TGCAGCGTTGCGCCTGCCCACTTACAAGAGACCCAGTACTTC. Its translation: CSVAPAHLQETQYF. The rearrangement uses TRBV29-1 and TRBJ2-5, with D unresolved. This CDR3 has 14 residues. V was shortened by 4 bases and J by 2 bases, with 14 bases between the two germline ends. The germline CDR1 and CDR2 sequences are SQVTM and ANQGSEA. The full variable domain, in which reference TRBV29-1 and TRBJ2-5 provide the parts outside the CDR3, is SAVISQKPSRDICQRGTSLTIQCQVDSQVTMMFWYRQQPGQSLTLIATANQGSEATYESGFVIDKFPISRPNLTFSTLTVSNMSPEDSSIYLCSVAPAHLQETQYFGPGTRLLVL.

The CDR3, as DNA: TGTGCCAGTAGTCCCCTGCCCGGGACAGTCTTAAATCAGCCCCAGCATTTT. Translation: CASSPLPGTVLNQPQHF. The V call is TRBV19, the J call TRBJ1-5; 7 bases fit TRBD1. The CDR3 totals 17 residues. Germline values: CDR1 LNHDA, CDR2 SQIVND (reference sequence). The trim removed 5 bases at V and 4 bases at J, leaving 14 bases unmatched.

The rearrangement uses TRBV7-9 and TRBJ2-7; no clear D gene. Deletions cut 2 bases from V and 4 bases from J, with 9 bases between. Germline V gene lookup returns CDR1 SEHNR and CDR2 FQNEAQ (reference sequence). This CDR3 spans 13 amino acids. The CDR3 coding sequence is TGTGCCAGCAGCTTACTCCCCAGGTACGAGCAGTACGTC. This gives the protein CASSLLPRYEQYV.

The chain has TRBV9 and TRBJ1-5, with D tentatively TRBD1 (6 bases). The CDR3 is 15 amino acids. Per the germline V gene, CDR1 is SGDLS and CDR2 is YYNGEE. Between the trimmed V and J ends, which lost 4 bases and 7 bases, there was a span of 18 bases. The DNA of the CDR3 is TGTGCCAGCAGCCGGGAGGGCAGGGGTAACCAGCCCCAGCATTTT. It translates to CASSREGRGNQPQHF.

V gene TRBV7-3 combines with J gene TRBJ1-6, with 11 positions matching TRBD1. Germline trimming cut 5 bases from V and 9 bases from J; bases unmatched to any gene: 3. Germline V gene lookup returns CDR1 SGHTA and CDR2 FQGTGA. This CDR3 is 14 amino acids long. The CDR3 sequence is CASSLDRGLSPLHF. CDR3 DNA: TGTGCCAGCAGCCTGGACAGGGGGCTTTCACCCCTCCACTTT.

The chain carries TRBV11-3 and TRBJ2-1; the D gene is possibly TRBD1 (5 bases). The CDR3 loop spans 13 amino acids. Trimming cost V 6 bases and J 3 bases, with 9 bases left between them. Looked up from germline, CDR1 is SGHNT and CDR2 is YENEEA. DNA of the CDR3: TGTGCCAGCAGTCCGACAGTCTACAATGAGCAGTTCTTC. Its protein is CASSPTVYNEQFF.

This chain links TRBV19 with TRBJ1-1; possibly TRBD1 for D (5 bases). CDR3 size: 13 residues. V was cut by 0 bases and J by 6 bases, with 8 bases left in between. Germline V gene lookup returns CDR1 LNHDA and CDR2 SQIVND (reference sequence). The CDR3 spells CASSIDQGAEAFF. Here the CDR3 DNA reads TGTGCCAGTAGTATAGATCAGGGCGCTGAAGCTTTCTTT.

This clone was recorded once. Here the CDR3 reads CASSLSGGGRSTEAFF. The CDR3 region has the DNA TGCGCCAGCAGCTTATCTGGGGGGGGACGGTCCACTGAAGCTTTCTTT. The rearrangement uses TRBV5-1 and TRBJ1-1; weak D call: TRBD1 (5 bases). This CDR3 is built from 16 residues. The germline gives CDR1 SGHRS, CDR2 YFSETQ. Trimming took 2 bases from V and 4 from J, leaving 18 bases between them.

Written as DNA, the CDR3 is TGTGCCATCAGTGAGGCCCTAGCGGGGGCCTCCTACGAGCAGTACTTC. Translating it yields CAISEALAGASYEQYF. The rearrangement joins TRBV10-3 to TRBJ2-7; 10 nucleotides match TRBD2. CDR1 is ENHRY, CDR2 SYGVKD, per germline. The trim removed 2 bases at V and 0 bases at J, leaving 4 bases unmatched. This CDR3 is 16 amino acids long.

Comments on this clone: Different DNA sequences within this sample yield the same CDR3. This chain joins TRBV12-3 or TRBV12-4 and TRBJ1-4, with D unclear. This CDR3 region has 11 residues. With 6 bases removed from V and 7 bases from J, the gap between germline ends came to 6 bases. CDR3 in DNA: TGTGCCAGCAGCCCAGGTGAAAAACTGTTTTTT. Translation gives CASSPGEKLFF.

V usage is TRBV2 and J usage is TRBJ1-2; 8 bases align to TRBD1. Germline V gene data show CDR1 as SNHLY and CDR2 as FYNNEI. The CDR3 spans 13 residues. Trimming cost V 5 bases and J 5 bases; bases outside gene matches: 4. The CDR3 protein is CASSFGQGYGYTF. Here the CDR3 DNA reads TGTGCCAGCAGTTTTGGACAGGGTTATGGCTACACCTTC.

The chain recombines TRBV5-5 with TRBJ1-2; D uncertain. In germline, CDR1 is SGHKS, CDR2 YYEKEE (reference sequence). Trimming pared 4 bases from V and 4 bases from J, leaving 17 bases between. The CDR3 sequence is 15 residues long. CDR3 amino acids: CASSLSPTNGYGYTF. The CDR3 DNA follows: TGTGCCAGCAGCCTAAGCCCGACAAATGGCTATGGCTACACCTTC.

This chain connects TRBV5-1 to TRBJ1-5, with TRBD1 as a possible D gene (6 bases). The CDR3 consists of 17 residues. Germline CDR1 and CDR2: SGHRS and YFSETQ. V lost 0 bases, J lost 0 bases, and 13 bases lay in between. This CDR3 is CASSLAPSTGSNQPQHF. The CDR3 region has the DNA TGCGCCAGCAGCTTGGCTCCGTCGACAGGTAGCAATCAGCCCCAGCATTTT.

The chain links TRBV5-6 to TRBJ1-2, with no clear D. The V gene lost 2 bases and the J gene lost 2 bases, with 10 bases spanning the gap. The CDR3 sequence is 14 residues long. Germline lookup yields CDR1 SGHDT and CDR2 YYEEEE. The CDR3 DNA sequence: TGTGCCAGCAGCTTTATTGGGCCGAACTATGGCTACACCTTC. Protein product: CASSFIGPNYGYTF. Filled out from reference TRBV5-6 and TRBJ1-2, the complete variable domain reads DAGVTQSPTHLIKTRGQQVTLRCSPKSGHDTVSWYQQALGQGPQFIFQYYEEEERQRGNFPDRFSGHQFPNYSSELNVNALLLGDSALYLCASSFIGPNYGYTFGSGTRLTVV.

This clone was counted a few times. This chain links TRBV5-4 with TRBJ2-2, with TRBD2 matching 10 bases. Per germline, CDR1 SGHNT and CDR2 YYREEE (reference sequence). The ends lost 1 base at V and 6 bases at J; junction bases unmatched: 6. This CDR3 has 16 amino acids. The chain's CDR3 is CASSLRAGGRPGELFF. The CDR3, as DNA: TGTGCCAGCAGCTTGAGAGCGGGGGGGCGGCCCGGGGAGCTGTTTTTT.

This chain connects TRBV6-5 to TRBJ2-5; 11 bases match TRBD2. V lost 7 bases, J lost 5 bases, and 3 bases stayed unmatched. Germline assignment: CDR1 MNHEY and CDR2 SVGAGI. The CDR3 length is 13 residues. The CDR3 coding sequence is TGTGCCAGCACTAGCGGGGGGCTCGAGACCCAGTACTTC. Translated, it gives CASTSGGLETQYF.

The chain employs TRBV2 and TRBJ1-1; the D gene is possibly TRBD1 (5 bases). V lost 1 base and J 1 base, leaving 16 bases between the germline ends. Germline V gives CDR1 SNHLY, CDR2 FYNNEI. The CDR3 runs to 17 residues. The CDR3 reads CASSEGQFARSNTEAFF. The CDR3 nucleotides read TGTGCCAGCAGTGAAGGACAGTTCGCCCGATCGAACACTGAAGCTTTCTTT.

Worth noting for this clone: A clone one base away is much larger, so this may be a read error. This sample includes further DNA sequences coding for the same CDR3. This sequence joins TRBV11-2 and TRBJ1-5, with D unresolved. Germline values: CDR1 SGHAT, CDR2 FQNNGV. There are 13 residues in the CDR3. The ends were cut back, 1 base at V and 5 bases at J, with 6 bases in the middle. The CDR3 spells CASSLVEDQPQHF. The CDR3 DNA sequence: TGTGCCAGCAGCTTAGTGGAGGATCAGCCCCAGCATTTT.